This entry is about one TCR beta chain. This clone was counted a single time. The target of this receptor is not known. Base qualities are not recorded, but no much larger clone differs from it by a single base. Via the germline V gene, CDR1 is SGHRS and CDR2 YFSETQ. The CDR3 holds 15 amino acids from the cysteine to the phenylalanine. Only CDR3 DNA remains: 45 bases, in frame from the first base. V drops 6 bases and J drops 6 bases, leaving 19 bases in between. The CDR3 regions of human TCRbeta chains were analyzed by immunosequencing. The original pipeline was this. Repertoire TCRs were checked for matches against a reference library of SARS-CoV-2-specific TCRs that had been generated using the MIRA antigen-specificity platform. Breadth was defined as the fraction of unique TCRs that were SARS-CoV-2-associated, and depth was defined as the fraction of total T cells that were SARS-CoV-2-associated. Using the MIRA data, each spike-specific TCR was assigned both to the spike region to which the TCR was reactive and to a CD4 or CD8 class. Log10-transformed breadth and depth values were compared by one-way ANOVA with Sidak's multiple comparisons tests. The source is immuneACCESS, and TCRdb retained only in-frame sequences with V and J called. Part of the clones is not carried over; for the studies checked, unresolved V genes explain less than half of this, and the remainder is unexplained. The V and J calls and clone size are taken from that table; D and trimming were inferred from the DNA. The sample has under 150,000 clones on record, almost 95% of them singletons. The leading ten clones occupy 3% to 4% of the sample.

This specimen's time point label, interpreted: about 28 days (+/-7) after the second vaccine dose. Because spike-specific TCR depth and breadth did not differ between the two schedules, AZD1222 recipients who got a second dose at roughly 4 weeks were pooled with those who got a second dose at roughly 12 weeks. The vaccinee samples were drawn from two UK trials, COV001 and COV002, one of which was a single-blind randomized controlled phase 2/3 trial testing AZD1222 (ChAdOx1 nCoV-19) in healthy adults. For TCRbeta chain sequencing, PBMC samples were collected from trial participants at day 0 and at day 28 after the second dose. The data derive from a study of T cell responses to AZD1222 COVID-19 vaccine (dated by TCRdb to the early 2020s). Background on the whole study: TCR sequencing covered 233 trial participants: around 210 given two doses of AZD1222 and about 26 given two doses of MenACWY control vaccine. Enrollment into the trials was organized by age into subgroups of 18-55, 56-69 and 70-plus years, and those subgroups contained roughly 140, 27 and 60 TCR-sequenced participants, respectively.

The full study reports these points: Vaccine-associated CD4 TCRs spanned the whole spike protein, with dominant responses in regions 160-218 and 743-854. Participants were mostly white British, with more females than males. The authors suggested clonal diversity may have been underestimated. Because no day 14 peak-response samples were available, the repertoires could be characterized only after the peak T cell response. Conclusions about previously exposed vaccinees are limited, since just a handful of AZD1222 recipients were seropositive for SARS-CoV-2 at baseline. In the small 56-69-year group, the increase in depth fell short of significance, most likely because of low power. Reportedly, close to half of the unique spike-specific TCRs recognized epitopes lying outside the regions that are mutated in the B.1.351 and B.1.1.7 variants. After two AZD1222 doses, spike-specific TCR breadth and depth were significantly higher than at day 0 and than in MenACWY recipients.

The sequence is built from TRBV5-1 and TRBJ1-3, with the D gene not clear enough to name. The sequencing used peripheral blood, collected 28 days after the second AZD1222 dose. This sequence was found in an adult who received the AZD1222 COVID-19 vaccine. CDR3 protein: CASTFRPGEENTIYF. DNA sequence: TGCGCCAGCACCTTCCGACCCGGAGAGGAAAACACCATATATTTT.